This TCR beta chain came from a study of CXCR3-negative and CXCR3-positive naive CD8 T cells. Study results and limitations: Compared with CXCR3-negative naive cells, CXCR3-positive naive cells showed more hydrophobic TRB CDR3s. Both naive subsets, CXCR3-negative and CXCR3-positive, displayed similar TRBV-TRBJ usage, unlike memory cells.

To note about this clonotype: Its antigen is undetermined.

The sorting of each CD8+ T cell subset was done in triplicate, at 250,000 to 300,000 cells each. The authors gated naive CD8+ T cells as CD45RO-CCR7+CD27+CD95-. Researchers prepared the TRB cDNA libraries using 5' RACE with UMI labels. TCRdb re-analyzed the 5' RACE reads; it lists each CDR3 protein once, without DNA. The sample totals tens of thousands of distinct CDR3 sequences. Germline V lookup: CDR1 SGHTA, CDR2 FQGNSA. There are 13 residues in the CDR3. This receptor was identified in a human donor in good health. Some clones in this sample may be carry-over from other donors' samples. Sequenced sample: naive CXCR3- CD8+ T cells from blood. The subset was: CD45RO-CCR7+CD27+CD95- naive CD8+ T cells lacking CXCR3 (TNR3-). This rearrangement joins TRBV7-2 to TRBJ2-1; TCRdb gives TRBD1 as the D gene, but with no DNA this cannot be confirmed. The CDR3 loop is CASRRDGTNEQFF.